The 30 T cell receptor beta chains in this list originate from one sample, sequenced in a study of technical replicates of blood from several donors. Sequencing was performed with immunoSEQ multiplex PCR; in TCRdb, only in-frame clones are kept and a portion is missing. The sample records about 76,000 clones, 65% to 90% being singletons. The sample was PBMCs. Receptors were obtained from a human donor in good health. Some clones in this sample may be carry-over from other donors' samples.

CDR3 region: CASSEGQGPYGYTF. CDR3 in DNA: TGTGCCAGCAGTGAGGGACAGGGACCCTATGGCTACACCTTC. This chain joins TRBV2 and TRBJ1-2; 9 bases are shared with TRBD1. V gave up 3 bases and J gave up 4 bases; unmatched junction bases: 3. Germline V lookup: CDR1 SNHLY, CDR2 FYNNEI. The length of the CDR3 is 14 residues.

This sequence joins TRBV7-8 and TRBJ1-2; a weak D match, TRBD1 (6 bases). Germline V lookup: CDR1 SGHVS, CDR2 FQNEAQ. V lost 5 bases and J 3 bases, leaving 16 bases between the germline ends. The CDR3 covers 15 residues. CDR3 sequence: CASSLGQTWYYGYTF. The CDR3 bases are TGTGCCAGCAGCCTAGGACAGACCTGGTACTATGGCTACACCTTC. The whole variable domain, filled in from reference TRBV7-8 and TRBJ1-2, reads GAGVSQSPRYKVAKRGQDVALRCDPISGHVSLFWYQQALGQGPEFLTYFQNEAQLDKSGLPSDRFFAERPEGSVSTLKIQRTQQEDSAVYLCASSLGQTWYYGYTFGSGTRLTVV.

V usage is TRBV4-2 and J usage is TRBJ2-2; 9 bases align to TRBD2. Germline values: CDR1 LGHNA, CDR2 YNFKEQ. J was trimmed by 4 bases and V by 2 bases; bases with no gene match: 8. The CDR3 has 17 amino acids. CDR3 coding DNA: TGTGCCAGCAGCCAATACGGTGCGGGGGGGTTCACCGGGGAGCTGTTTTTT. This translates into CASSQYGAGGFTGELFF.

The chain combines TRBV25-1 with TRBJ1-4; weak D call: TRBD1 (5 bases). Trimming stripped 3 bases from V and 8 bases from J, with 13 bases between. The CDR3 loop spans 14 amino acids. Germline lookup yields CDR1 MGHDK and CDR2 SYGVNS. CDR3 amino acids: CASSDPRVLEKLFF. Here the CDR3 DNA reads TGTGCCAGCAGTGACCCCAGGGTGTTGGAAAAACTGTTTTTT. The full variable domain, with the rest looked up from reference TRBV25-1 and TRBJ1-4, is EADIYQTPRYLVIGTGKKITLECSQTMGHDKMYWYQQDPGMELHLIHYSYGVNSTEKGDLSSESTVSRIRTEHFPLTLESARPSHTSQYLCASSDPRVLEKLFFGSGTQLSVL.

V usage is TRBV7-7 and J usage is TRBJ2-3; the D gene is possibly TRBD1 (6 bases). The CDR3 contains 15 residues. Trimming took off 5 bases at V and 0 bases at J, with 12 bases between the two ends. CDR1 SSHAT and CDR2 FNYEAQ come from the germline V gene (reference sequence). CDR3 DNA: TGTGCCAGCAGCCCGGGGACAACTAGCACAGATACGCAGTATTTT. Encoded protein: CASSPGTTSTDTQYF.

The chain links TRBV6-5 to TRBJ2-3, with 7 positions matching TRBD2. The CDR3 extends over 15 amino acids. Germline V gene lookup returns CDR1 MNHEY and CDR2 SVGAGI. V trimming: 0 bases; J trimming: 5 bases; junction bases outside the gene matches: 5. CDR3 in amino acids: CASSYSIGGRDTQYF. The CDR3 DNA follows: TGTGCCAGCAGTTACTCGATCGGGGGGAGAGATACGCAGTATTTT.

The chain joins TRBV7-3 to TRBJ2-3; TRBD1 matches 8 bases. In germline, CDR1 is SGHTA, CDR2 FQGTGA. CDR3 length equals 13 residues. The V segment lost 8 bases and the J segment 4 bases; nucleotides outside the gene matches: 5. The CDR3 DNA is TGTGCCAGCGGTCAGGGGGCTTCAGATACGCAGTATTTT. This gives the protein CASGQGASDTQYF.

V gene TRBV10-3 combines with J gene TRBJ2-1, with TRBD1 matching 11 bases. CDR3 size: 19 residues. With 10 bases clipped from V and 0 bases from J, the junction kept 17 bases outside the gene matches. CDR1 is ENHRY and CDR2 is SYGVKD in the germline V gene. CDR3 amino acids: CATHGGQGDPLSSYNEQFF. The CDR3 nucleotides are TGTGCCACCCATGGGGGACAGGGGGACCCCCTAAGCTCCTACAATGAGCAGTTCTTC.

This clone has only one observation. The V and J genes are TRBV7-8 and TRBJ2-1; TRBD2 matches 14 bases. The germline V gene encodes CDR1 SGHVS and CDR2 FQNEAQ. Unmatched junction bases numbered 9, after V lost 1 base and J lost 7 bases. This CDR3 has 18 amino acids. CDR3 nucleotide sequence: TGTGCCAGCAGCTTAGGGACTAGCGGGGGGCTTTACCGAAATGAGCAGTTCTTC. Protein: CASSLGTSGGLYRNEQFF.

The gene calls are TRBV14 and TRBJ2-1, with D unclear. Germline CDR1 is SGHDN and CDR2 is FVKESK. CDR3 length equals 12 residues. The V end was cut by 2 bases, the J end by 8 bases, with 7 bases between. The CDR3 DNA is TGTGCCAGCAGCCAAATAAGCGATGAGCAGTTCTTC. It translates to CASSQISDEQFF.

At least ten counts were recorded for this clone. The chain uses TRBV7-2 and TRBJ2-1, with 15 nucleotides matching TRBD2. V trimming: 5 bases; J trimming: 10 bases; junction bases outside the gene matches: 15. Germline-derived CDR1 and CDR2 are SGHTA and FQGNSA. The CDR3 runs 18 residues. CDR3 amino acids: CASSRSGTSGGPRGEQFF. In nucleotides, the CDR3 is TGTGCCAGCAGCCGGTCCGGGACTAGCGGGGGGCCTAGGGGGGAGCAGTTCTTC.

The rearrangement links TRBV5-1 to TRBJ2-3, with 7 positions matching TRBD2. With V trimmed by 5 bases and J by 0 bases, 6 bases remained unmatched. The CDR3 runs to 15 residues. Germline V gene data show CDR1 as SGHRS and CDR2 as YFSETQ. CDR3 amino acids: CASRSGTTSTDTQYF. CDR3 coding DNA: TGCGCCAGCAGGTCCGGGACTACTAGCACAGATACGCAGTATTTT.

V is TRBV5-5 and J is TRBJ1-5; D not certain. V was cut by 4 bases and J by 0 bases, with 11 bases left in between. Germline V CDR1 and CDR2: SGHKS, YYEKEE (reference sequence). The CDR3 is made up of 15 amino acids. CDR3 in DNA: TGTGCCAGCAGCCGGGGAGCTTATAGCAATCAGCCCCAGCATTTT. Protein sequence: CASSRGAYSNQPQHF.

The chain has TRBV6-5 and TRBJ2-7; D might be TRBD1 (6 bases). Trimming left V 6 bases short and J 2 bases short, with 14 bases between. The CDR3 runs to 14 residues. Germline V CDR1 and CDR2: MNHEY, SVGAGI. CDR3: CASRVSRGTYEQYF. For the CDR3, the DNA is TGTGCCAGCAGGGTCTCCAGGGGAACCTACGAGCAGTACTTC.

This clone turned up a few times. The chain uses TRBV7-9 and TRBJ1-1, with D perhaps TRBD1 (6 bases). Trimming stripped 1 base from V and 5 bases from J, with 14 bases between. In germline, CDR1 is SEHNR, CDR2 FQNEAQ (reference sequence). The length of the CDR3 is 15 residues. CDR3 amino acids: CASSLVLRGYTEAFF. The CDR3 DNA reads TGTGCCAGCAGCTTAGTCCTCAGGGGATATACTGAAGCTTTCTTT.

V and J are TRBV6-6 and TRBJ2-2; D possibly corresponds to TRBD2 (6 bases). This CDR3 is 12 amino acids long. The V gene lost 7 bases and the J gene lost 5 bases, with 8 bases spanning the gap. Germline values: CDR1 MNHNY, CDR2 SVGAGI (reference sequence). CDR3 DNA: TGTGCCAGCACGGGGGAAACCGGGGAGCTGTTTTTT. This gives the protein CASTGETGELFF.

CDR3 protein: CASSSEQGISGNTIYF. CDR3 bases: TGTGCCAGCAGCTCGGAACAGGGGATCTCTGGAAACACCATATATTTT. J is TRBJ1-3 and V is TRBV7-6; 7 bases map to TRBD1. CDR3 length equals 16 residues. J lost 0 bases, V lost 4 bases, and 6 bases had no gene match. The germline V gene has CDR1 SGHVS and CDR2 FNYEAQ.

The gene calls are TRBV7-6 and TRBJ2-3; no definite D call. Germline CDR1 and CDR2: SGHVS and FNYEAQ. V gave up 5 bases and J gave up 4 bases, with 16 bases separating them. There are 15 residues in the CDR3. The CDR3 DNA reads TGTGCCAGCAGCCCCCAGACGCTCGGGTCAGATACGCAGTATTTT. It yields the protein CASSPQTLGSDTQYF.

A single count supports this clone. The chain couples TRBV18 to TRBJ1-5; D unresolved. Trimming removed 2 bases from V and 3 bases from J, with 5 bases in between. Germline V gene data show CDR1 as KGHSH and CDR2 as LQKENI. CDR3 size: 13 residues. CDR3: CASSPGLNQPQHF. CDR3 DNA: TGTGCCAGCTCACCAGGGCTCAATCAGCCCCAGCATTTT.

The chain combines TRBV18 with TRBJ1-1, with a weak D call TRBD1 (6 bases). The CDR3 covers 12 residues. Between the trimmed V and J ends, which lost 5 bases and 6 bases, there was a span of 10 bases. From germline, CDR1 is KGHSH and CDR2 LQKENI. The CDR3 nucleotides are TGTGCCAGCTCATCAAGGACAGCTGAAGCTTTCTTT. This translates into CASSSRTAEAFF.

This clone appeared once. The CDR3 spells CASNGGGHEQYF. CDR3 in DNA: TGTGCCAGCAATGGAGGGGGCCACGAGCAGTACTTC. J is TRBJ2-7 and V is TRBV2, with a weak D call TRBD1 (7 bases). The CDR3 has 12 residues. V was trimmed by 7 bases and J by 5 bases, leaving 12 bases between them. In germline, CDR1 is SNHLY, CDR2 FYNNEI. The variable domain in full, with the rest retrieved from reference TRBV2 and TRBJ2-7, is EPEVTQTPSHQVTQMGQEVILRCVPISNHLYFYWYRQILGQKVEFLVSFYNNEISEKSEIFDDQFSVERPDGSNFTLKIRSTKLEDSAMYFCASNGGGHEQYFGPGTRLTVT.

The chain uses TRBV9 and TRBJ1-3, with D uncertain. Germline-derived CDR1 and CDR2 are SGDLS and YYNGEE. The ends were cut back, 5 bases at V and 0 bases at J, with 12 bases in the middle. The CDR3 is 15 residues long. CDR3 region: CASSPSVGSGNTIYF. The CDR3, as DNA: TGTGCCAGCAGTCCTAGTGTTGGCTCTGGAAACACCATATATTTT.

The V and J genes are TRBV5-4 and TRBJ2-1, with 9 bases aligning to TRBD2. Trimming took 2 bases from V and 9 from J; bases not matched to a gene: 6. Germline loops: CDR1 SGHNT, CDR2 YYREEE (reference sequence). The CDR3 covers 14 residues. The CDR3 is CASSFPGTSSEQFF. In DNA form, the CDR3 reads TGTGCCAGCAGCTTCCCGGGGACTAGCAGTGAGCAGTTCTTC.

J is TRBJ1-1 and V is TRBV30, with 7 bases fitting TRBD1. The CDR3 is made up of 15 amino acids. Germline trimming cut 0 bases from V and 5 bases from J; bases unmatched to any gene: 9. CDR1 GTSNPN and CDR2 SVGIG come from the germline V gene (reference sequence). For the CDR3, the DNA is TGTGCCTGGAGTGTACGCCAGGGGGTAAGGACTGAAGCTTTCTTT. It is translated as CAWSVRQGVRTEAFF.

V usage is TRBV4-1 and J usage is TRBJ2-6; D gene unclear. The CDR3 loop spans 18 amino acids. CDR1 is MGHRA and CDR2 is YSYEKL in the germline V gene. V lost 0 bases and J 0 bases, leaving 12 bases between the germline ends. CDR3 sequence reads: CASSQEQSSFSGANVLTF. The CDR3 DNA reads TGCGCCAGCAGCCAAGAACAGTCCTCCTTCTCTGGGGCCAACGTCCTGACTTTC.

The DNA for the CDR3 is TGTGCCAGCAGCGGACCGAGACAGGGAATAAGTCAGCCCCAGCATTTT. It encodes CASSGPRQGISQPQHF. The gene calls are TRBV21-1 and TRBJ1-5; TRBD1 was called by the table and not checked on the DNA. TRBV21-1 is listed as a pseudogene. This CDR3 has 16 residues.

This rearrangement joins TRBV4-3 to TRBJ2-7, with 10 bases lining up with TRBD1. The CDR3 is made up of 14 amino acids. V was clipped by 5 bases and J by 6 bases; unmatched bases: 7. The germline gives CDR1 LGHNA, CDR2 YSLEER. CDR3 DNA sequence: TGCGCCAGCAGCGGAGGGACAGGGGATTCCGAGCAGTACTTC. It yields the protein CASSGGTGDSEQYF.

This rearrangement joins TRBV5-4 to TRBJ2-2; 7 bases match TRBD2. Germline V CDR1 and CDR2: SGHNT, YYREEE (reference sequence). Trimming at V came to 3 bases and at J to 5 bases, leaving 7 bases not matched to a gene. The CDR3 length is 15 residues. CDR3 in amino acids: CASSWGGAQTGELFF. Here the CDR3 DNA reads TGTGCCAGCAGCTGGGGGGGAGCCCAGACCGGGGAGCTGTTTTTT.

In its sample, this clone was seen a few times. In nucleotides, the CDR3 is TGTGCCAGCAGTTTATGGACTAGCGGGATGGTCCAAGAGACCCAGTACTTC. This encodes CASSLWTSGMVQETQYF. This chain connects TRBV28 to TRBJ2-5; 11 bases align to TRBD2. J gave up 1 base and V 0 bases, and 4 bases lay outside the gene matches. This CDR3 spans 17 amino acids. The germline CDR1 and CDR2 sequences are MDHEN and SYDVKM.

The CDR3, as DNA: TGCAGCGGGGACAGGGCGGAGACCCAGTACTTC. Its translation: CSGDRAETQYF. The V gene is TRBV29-1, the J gene TRBJ2-5, with TRBD1 identical over 9 bases. CDR1 and CDR2 from the germline V gene are SQVTM and ANQGSEA. With V trimmed by 7 bases and J by 5 bases, 2 bases remained unmatched. The CDR3 has 11 residues.